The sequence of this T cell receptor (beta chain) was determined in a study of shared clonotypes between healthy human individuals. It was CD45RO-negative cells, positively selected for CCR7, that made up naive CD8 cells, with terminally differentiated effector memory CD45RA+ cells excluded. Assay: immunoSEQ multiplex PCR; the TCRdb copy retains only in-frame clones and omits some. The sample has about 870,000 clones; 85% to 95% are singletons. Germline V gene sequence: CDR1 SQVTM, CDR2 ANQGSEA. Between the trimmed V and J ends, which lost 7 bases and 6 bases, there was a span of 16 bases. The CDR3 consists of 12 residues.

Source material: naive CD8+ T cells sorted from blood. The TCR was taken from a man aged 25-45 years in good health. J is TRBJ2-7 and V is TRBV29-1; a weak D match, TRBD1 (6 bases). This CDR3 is CSARRQGTEQYF. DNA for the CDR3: TGCAGCGCCAGGAGGCAGGGGACCGAGCAGTACTTC.